This entry lists 5 T cell receptor beta chains sequenced from one sample in a study of post-analysis software for immune sequencing data. Study-wide results and limits: Controls showed lower frequencies than patients for five TRBV segments, and TRBV5-6, TRBV5-1 and TRBV20-1 were among these.

Included in the TCR beta cDNA libraries were unique molecular identifiers. A single record per CDR3 protein comes from TCRdb applying MiXCR to the PCR reads. The sample lists about 770,000 distinct CDR3 sequences, around 45% occurring once. These receptors are not linked to any known antigen. The sequencing sample was made of blood. All receptors come from a girl under 18 with multiple sclerosis.

The rearrangement links TRBV4-2 to TRBJ2-3; D is perhaps TRBD2 (6 bases). The CDR3 totals 17 residues. Per germline, CDR1 LGHNA and CDR2 YNFKEQ. Between the trimmed V and J ends, which lost 4 bases and 2 bases, there was a span of 19 bases. The CDR3 sequence: CASSRELAFDYTDTQYF. CDR3 in DNA: TGTGCCAGCAGCCGGGAACTAGCCTTCGATTACACAGATACGCAGTATTTT.

This clonotype was counted only a few times. This chain connects TRBV27 to TRBJ2-7; 7 bases agree with TRBD2. The germline CDR1 and CDR2 sequences are MNHEY and SMNVEV (reference sequence). V lost 1 base, J lost 6 bases, and 6 bases stayed unmatched. This CDR3 has 14 amino acids. CDR3 region: CASSLLGGRGEQYF. CDR3 nucleotide sequence: TGTGCCAGCAGTTTATTGGGCGGGAGAGGCGAGCAGTACTTC.

This chain uses TRBV20-1 with TRBJ2-1, with 11 bases lining up with TRBD2. Germline CDR1 reads DFQATT; CDR2 reads SNEGSKA (reference sequence). V was pared by 0 bases and J by 8 bases, with 12 bases of the junction left unmatched. This CDR3 contains 17 residues. The CDR3 here is CSARDPVTSGSFDEQFF. For the CDR3, the DNA is TGCAGTGCTAGAGATCCCGTCACTAGCGGGAGTTTCGATGAGCAGTTCTTC.

The gene calls are TRBV14 and TRBJ2-7; D uncertain. Trimming cost V 1 base and J 7 bases, with 8 bases left between them. CDR1 is SGHDN, CDR2 FVKESK, per germline. The CDR3 has 12 residues. The CDR3 reads CASSQAPAEQYF. Here the CDR3 DNA reads TGTGCCAGCAGCCAAGCTCCAGCGGAGCAGTACTTC.

This clonotype came up once. The rearrangement joins TRBV7-9 to TRBJ1-4; maybe TRBD1 (6 bases). The CDR3 spans 12 residues. Per germline, CDR1 SEHNR and CDR2 FQNEAQ (reference sequence). Trimming left V 5 bases short and J 8 bases short, with 9 bases between. The CDR3 spells CASSTGQEKLFF. Here the CDR3 DNA reads TGTGCCAGCAGCACTGGACAGGAAAAACTGTTTTTT. Based on the CDR3 plus reference TRBV7-9 and TRBJ1-4, the full variable domain is DTGVSQNPRHKITKRGQNVTFRCDPISEHNRLYWYRQTLGQGPEFLTYFQNEAQLEKSRLLSDRFSAERPKGSFSTLEIQRTEQGDSAMYLCASSTGQEKLFFGSGTQLSVL.